These 14 T cell receptor beta chains came from one sample sequenced in a study of shared clonotypes between healthy human individuals. Method: immunoSEQ multiplex PCR; TCRdb's copy keeps in-frame clones and lacks some. The sample comprises 1.6 million or so clones, approximately 96% of which are singletons, and 0.95% to 1.5% rests with the top ten. The sample taken for sequencing was naive CD4+ T cells sorted from blood. The subset denotes: CD45RA+ positively selected. The origin of the receptors is a man between 25 and 39 years old in good health.

V and J are TRBV4-1 and TRBJ2-3; 14 bases agree with TRBD2. V trimming: 3 bases; J trimming: 6 bases; junction bases outside the gene matches: 5. CDR1 and CDR2 (germline): MGHRA, YSYEKL. CDR3 length: 16 amino acids. CDR3: CASSQGLAGVWDTQYF. The CDR3 DNA sequence: TGCGCCAGCAGCCAGGGACTAGCGGGAGTATGGGATACGCAGTATTTT.

This clone was seen a single time. The chain uses TRBV29-1 and TRBJ2-7; 11 bases fit TRBD2. The junction had 9 bases not matched to a gene; V was cut back by 6 bases and J by 2 bases. Germline V gene lookup returns CDR1 SQVTM and CDR2 ANQGSEA. This CDR3 spans 15 amino acids. The CDR3 region is CSVRQGTSGPYEQYF. Written as DNA, the CDR3 is TGCAGCGTCCGACAGGGGACTAGCGGCCCCTACGAGCAGTACTTC.

The chain recombines TRBV7-2 with TRBJ2-1; D unresolved. Germline-derived CDR1 and CDR2 are SGHTA and FQGNSA. Trimming pared 2 bases from V and 8 bases from J, leaving 13 bases between. There are 14 residues in the CDR3. The DNA of the CDR3 is TGTGCCAGCAGCTTAATCGTGGGATTGCATGAGCAGTTCTTC. It is translated as CASSLIVGLHEQFF.

The rearrangement uses TRBV5-4 and TRBJ2-5; D might be TRBD1 or TRBD2, each matching 5 bases. Between the trimmed V and J ends, which lost 1 base and 7 bases, there was a span of 14 bases. The CDR3 consists of 14 residues. In germline, CDR1 is SGHNT, CDR2 YYREEE (reference sequence). The CDR3 protein is CASSLPEEGLTQYF. CDR3 DNA: TGTGCCAGCAGCTTGCCCGAAGAGGGGTTGACCCAGTACTTC.

The chain couples TRBV5-1 to TRBJ2-5, with D perhaps being TRBD1 or TRBD2 (5 bases each). The CDR3 extends over 16 amino acids. V shed 4 bases and J shed 5 bases, with 21 bases lying between them. Per germline, CDR1 SGHRS and CDR2 YFSETQ. The CDR3 spells CASSPPTGAGRETQYF. The CDR3 DNA follows: TGCGCCAGCAGCCCCCCGACCGGGGCTGGACGGGAGACCCAGTACTTC.

This sequence joins TRBV6-4 and TRBJ2-1; 10 bases align to TRBD2. V lost 5 bases to trimming and J lost 5 bases; unmatched junction nucleotides: 9. This CDR3 region has 16 residues. CDR1 and CDR2 (germline): MRHNA, SNTAGT. CDR3 sequence (DNA): TGTGCCAGCAGTAAAACTAGCGGGACGAATCACAATGAGCAGTTCTTC. Protein product: CASSKTSGTNHNEQFF.

Written as DNA, the CDR3 is TGTGCCAGCAGCTTAAGTAGGGTTGGGGCCAACGTCCTGACTTTC. Amino acid sequence: CASSLSRVGANVLTF. V and J are TRBV7-9 and TRBJ2-6; D not resolved. Trimming shortened V by 2 bases and J by 3 bases, and 8 bases separated the two germline ends. Germline V gives CDR1 SEHNR, CDR2 FQNEAQ (reference sequence). The length of the CDR3 is 15 residues.

The V and J genes are TRBV19 and TRBJ2-7, with TRBD2 matching 7 bases. The CDR3 runs to 16 residues. Trimming took 0 bases from V and 2 from J; bases not matched to a gene: 7. Germline V CDR1 and CDR2: LNHDA, SQIVND (reference sequence). The CDR3 spells CASSIDRGGSTYEQYF. In DNA, the CDR3 is TGTGCCAGTAGTATAGACCGCGGCGGGAGTACCTACGAGCAGTACTTC.

The CDR3 coding sequence is TGTGCCACCGCTCGGGGGGTGTCCTACGAGCAGTACTTC. Amino acid sequence: CATARGVSYEQYF. This chain uses TRBV15 with TRBJ2-7; 7 positions agree with TRBD2. The CDR3 runs 13 residues. V was clipped by 8 bases and J by 1 base; unmatched bases: 5. Germline loops: CDR1 LNHNV, CDR2 YYDKDF (reference sequence).

Notes on this clone: Other nucleotide sequences from this sample produce the same CDR3. The chain links TRBV5-4 to TRBJ2-5; 7 bases match TRBD1. J was trimmed by 2 bases and V by 1 base; bases with no gene match: 2. Germline lookup yields CDR1 SGHNT and CDR2 YYREEE (reference sequence). CDR3 length equals 14 residues. The CDR3 protein is CASSLPGQQETQYF. In DNA form, the CDR3 reads TGTGCCAGCAGCTTGCCGGGACAGCAAGAGACCCAGTACTTC.

The chain has TRBV20-1 and TRBJ1-3, with D tentatively TRBD1 (5 bases). Looked up from germline, CDR1 is DFQATT and CDR2 is SNEGSKA (reference sequence). Trimming stripped 5 bases from V and 8 bases from J, with 10 bases between. This CDR3 is built from 11 residues. DNA of the CDR3: TGCAGTGCTGGTAAAGGGGACACCATATATTTT. It yields the protein CSAGKGDTIYF.

The chain links TRBV18 to TRBJ2-2; D is ambiguous. CDR3 length equals 15 residues. Trimming stripped 1 base from V and 3 bases from J, with 9 bases between. The germline V gene has CDR1 KGHSH and CDR2 LQKENI. The CDR3 nucleotides are TGTGCCAGCTCACCACAATTGTACGACACCGGGGAGCTGTTTTTT. Its translation is CASSPQLYDTGELFF.

The rearrangement joins TRBV28 to TRBJ2-5, with 10 nucleotides matching TRBD1. CDR3 length equals 15 residues. Germline trimming cut 5 bases from V and 5 bases from J; bases unmatched to any gene: 8. Germline CDR1 reads MDHEN; CDR2 reads SYDVKM. The CDR3 spells CASSLLGQGRETQYF. The CDR3 region has the DNA TGTGCCAGCAGTCTTCTGGGACAGGGGCGGGAGACCCAGTACTTC.

V and J are TRBV27 and TRBJ2-7; no definite D call. CDR1 and CDR2 from the germline V gene are MNHEY and SMNVEV (reference sequence). Trimming took off 4 bases at V and 2 bases at J, with 9 bases between the two ends. The CDR3 runs to 13 residues. This CDR3 is CASSSLVAYEQYF. Here the CDR3 DNA reads TGTGCCAGCAGTTCGCTGGTCGCCTACGAGCAGTACTTC.